Each of the 6 T cell receptor beta chains below was sequenced from the same sample in a study of cytomegalovirus exposure and HLA in healthy donors. Both 60 Vbeta primers and 13 Jbeta primers went into the PCR. Sequencing used immunoSEQ multiplex PCR; TCRdb keeps in-frame clones, though not all of them. The profile shows 150,000 to 200,000 clones, 82% of them singletons. Sequenced input: PBMCs. These receptors originate from a male donor in good health and CMV-seronegative.

The chain uses TRBV29-1 and TRBJ2-1; D is unclear. V gave up 2 bases and J gave up 10 bases, with 15 bases separating them. Germline loops: CDR1 SQVTM, CDR2 ANQGSEA. The CDR3 is 13 amino acids. The CDR3 bases are TGCAGCGTTGAACCTTCAGGTCCTGGGGAGCAGTTCTTC. Translated, it gives CSVEPSGPGEQFF.

The chain carries TRBV9 and TRBJ2-1; 8 nucleotides line up with TRBD1. The CDR3 loop spans 18 amino acids. V gave up 0 bases and J gave up 8 bases; unmatched junction bases: 16. CDR1 and CDR2 from the germline V gene are SGDLS and YYNGEE. The CDR3 nucleotides are TGTGCCAGCAGCGTAGGAGTAGGGTCCAGGGGGCGCGGGGATGAGCAGTTCTTC. Protein: CASSVGVGSRGRGDEQFF.

This clone was observed a few times. This chain uses TRBV19 with TRBJ2-1; D is perhaps TRBD2 (5 bases). The V gene lost 5 bases and the J gene lost 5 bases, with 10 bases spanning the gap. The germline V gene has CDR1 LNHDA and CDR2 SQIVND (reference sequence). The CDR3 is 13 amino acids. As DNA, the CDR3 is TGTGCCAGTAGTGTCGGACTGCACAATGAGCAGTTCTTC. It yields the protein CASSVGLHNEQFF. The variable domain in full, with the rest retrieved from reference TRBV19 and TRBJ2-1, is DGGITQSPKYLFRKEGQNVTLSCEQNLNHDAMYWYRQDPGQGLRLIYYSQIVNDFQKGDIAEGYSVSREKKESFPLTVTSAQKNPTAFYLCASSVGLHNEQFFGPGTRLTVL.

The chain uses TRBV6-5 and TRBJ1-4; 9 bases are a match to TRBD1. The CDR3 totals 13 residues. V trimming: 9 bases; J trimming: 7 bases; junction bases outside the gene matches: 6. Germline loops: CDR1 MNHEY, CDR2 SVGAGI. CDR3 sequence reads: CASRQGEFEKLFF. The CDR3 DNA is TGTGCCAGTCGACAGGGGGAATTTGAAAAACTGTTTTTT.

This sequence joins TRBV5-6 and TRBJ2-7; the match to TRBD2 covers 7 bases. CDR3 length: 17 amino acids. J lost 0 bases, V lost 2 bases, and 11 bases had no gene match. CDR1 and CDR2 (germline): SGHDT, YYEEEE. This CDR3 reads CASSFLGGSGNSYEQYF. For the CDR3, the DNA is TGTGCCAGCAGCTTTCTCGGCGGAAGCGGGAACTCCTACGAGCAGTACTTC. The full variable domain, with the rest looked up from reference TRBV5-6 and TRBJ2-7, is DAGVTQSPTHLIKTRGQQVTLRCSPKSGHDTVSWYQQALGQGPQFIFQYYEEEERQRGNFPDRFSGHQFPNYSSELNVNALLLGDSALYLCASSFLGGSGNSYEQYFGPGTRLTVT.

The CDR3 bases are TGTGCCAGCAGCCGGGACAGGGGGCTGAACTATGGCTACACCTTC. Residues: CASSRDRGLNYGYTF. The rearrangement uses TRBV5-4 and TRBJ1-2, with TRBD1 matching 12 bases. Germline loops: CDR1 SGHNT, CDR2 YYREEE (reference sequence). Losses at the gene ends were 4 bases for V and 2 bases for J; bases not matched to a gene: 3. The CDR3 runs 15 residues.